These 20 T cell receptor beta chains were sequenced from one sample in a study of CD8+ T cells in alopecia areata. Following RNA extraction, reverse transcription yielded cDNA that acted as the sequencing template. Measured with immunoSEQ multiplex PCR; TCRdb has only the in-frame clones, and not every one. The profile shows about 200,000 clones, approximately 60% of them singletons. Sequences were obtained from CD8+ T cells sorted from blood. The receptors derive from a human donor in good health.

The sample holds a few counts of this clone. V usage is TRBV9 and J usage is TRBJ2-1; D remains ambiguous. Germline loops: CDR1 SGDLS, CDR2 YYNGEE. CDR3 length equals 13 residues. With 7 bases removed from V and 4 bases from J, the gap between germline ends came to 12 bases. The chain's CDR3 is CASHSDHYNEQFF. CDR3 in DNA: TGTGCCAGCCACAGCGACCATTACAATGAGCAGTTCTTC.

Here the CDR3 DNA reads TGTGCCAGCAGCCTCAAGCCTACAGCAGAGACCCAGTACTTC. It translates to CASSLKPTAETQYF. The rearrangement links TRBV9 to TRBJ2-5; D not certain. The CDR3 runs 14 residues. In germline, CDR1 is SGDLS, CDR2 YYNGEE. Trimming stripped 4 bases from V and 4 bases from J, with 14 bases between.

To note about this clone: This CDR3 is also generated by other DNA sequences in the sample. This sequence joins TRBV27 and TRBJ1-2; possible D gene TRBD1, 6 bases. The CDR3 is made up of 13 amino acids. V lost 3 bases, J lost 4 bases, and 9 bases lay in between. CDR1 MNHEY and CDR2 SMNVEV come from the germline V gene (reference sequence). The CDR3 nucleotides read TGTGCCAGCAGTTTGAACAGGGTCTATGGCTACACCTTC. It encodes CASSLNRVYGYTF.

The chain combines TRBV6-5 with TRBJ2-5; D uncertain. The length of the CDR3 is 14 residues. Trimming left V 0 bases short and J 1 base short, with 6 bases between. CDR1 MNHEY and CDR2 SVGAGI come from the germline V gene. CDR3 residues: CASSYSDFQETQYF. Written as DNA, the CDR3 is TGTGCCAGCAGTTACTCGGATTTCCAAGAGACCCAGTACTTC.

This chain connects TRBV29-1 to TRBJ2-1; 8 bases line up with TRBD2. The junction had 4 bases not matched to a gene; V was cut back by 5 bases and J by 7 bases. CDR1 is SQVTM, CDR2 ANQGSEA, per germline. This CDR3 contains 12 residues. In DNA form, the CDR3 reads TGCAGCGTTTGGACTAGCCGGAATGAGCAGTTCTTC. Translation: CSVWTSRNEQFF.

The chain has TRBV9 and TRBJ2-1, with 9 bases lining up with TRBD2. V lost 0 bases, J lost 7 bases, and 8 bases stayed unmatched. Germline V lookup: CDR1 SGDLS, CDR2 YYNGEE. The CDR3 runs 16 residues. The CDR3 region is CASSVGGTSIRNEQFF. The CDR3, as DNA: TGTGCCAGCAGCGTAGGCGGGACTAGCATCCGGAATGAGCAGTTCTTC.

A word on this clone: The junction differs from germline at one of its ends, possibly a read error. CDR3 nucleotide sequence: TGTGCCAGCAGTTCGGGCAGGGGGGAAGGTTACTTT. Protein: CASSSGRGEGYF. This sequence joins TRBV5-6 and TRBJ1-1; TRBD1 matches at 7 bases. The CDR3 is made up of 12 amino acids. The germline CDR1 and CDR2 sequences are SGHDT and YYEEEE.

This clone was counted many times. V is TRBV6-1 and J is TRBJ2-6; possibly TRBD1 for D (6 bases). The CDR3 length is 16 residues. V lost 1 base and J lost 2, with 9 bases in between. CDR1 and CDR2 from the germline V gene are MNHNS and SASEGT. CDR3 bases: TGTGCCAGCAGTGAAGATCAGGGGCCTGGGGCCAACGTCCTGACTTTC. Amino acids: CASSEDQGPGANVLTF.

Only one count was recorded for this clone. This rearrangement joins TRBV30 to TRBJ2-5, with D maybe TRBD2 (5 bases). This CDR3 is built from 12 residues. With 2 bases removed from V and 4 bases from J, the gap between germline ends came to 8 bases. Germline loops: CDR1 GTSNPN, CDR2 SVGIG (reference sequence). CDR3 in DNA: TGTGCCTGGAGTCCGGGATCAGAGACCCAGTACTTC. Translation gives CAWSPGSETQYF.

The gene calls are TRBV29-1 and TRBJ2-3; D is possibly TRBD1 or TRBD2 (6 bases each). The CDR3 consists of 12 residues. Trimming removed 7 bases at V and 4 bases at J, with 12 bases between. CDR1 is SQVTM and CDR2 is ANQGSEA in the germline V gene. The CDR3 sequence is CSAEGGPDTQYF. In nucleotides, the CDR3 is TGCAGCGCCGAAGGGGGGCCAGATACGCAGTATTTT.

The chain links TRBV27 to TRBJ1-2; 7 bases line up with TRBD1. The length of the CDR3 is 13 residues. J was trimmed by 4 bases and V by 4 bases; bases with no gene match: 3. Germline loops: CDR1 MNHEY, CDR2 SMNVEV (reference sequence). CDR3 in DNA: TGTGCCAGCAGTTCGACAGGGACCTATGGCTACACCTTC. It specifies CASSSTGTYGYTF.

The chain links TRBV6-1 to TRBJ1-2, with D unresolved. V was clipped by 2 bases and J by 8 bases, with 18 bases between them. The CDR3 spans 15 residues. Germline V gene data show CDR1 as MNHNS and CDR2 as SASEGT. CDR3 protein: CASSEYSPPEDGYTF. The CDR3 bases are TGTGCCAGCAGTGAATACTCCCCCCCCGAAGACGGCTACACCTTC.

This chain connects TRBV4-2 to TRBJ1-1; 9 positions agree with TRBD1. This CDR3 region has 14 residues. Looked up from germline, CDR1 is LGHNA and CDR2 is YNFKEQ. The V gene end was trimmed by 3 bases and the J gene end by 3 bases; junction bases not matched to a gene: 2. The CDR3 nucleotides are TGTGCCAGCAGCCAGAGGACAGGGGACACTGAAGCTTTCTTT. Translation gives CASSQRTGDTEAFF.

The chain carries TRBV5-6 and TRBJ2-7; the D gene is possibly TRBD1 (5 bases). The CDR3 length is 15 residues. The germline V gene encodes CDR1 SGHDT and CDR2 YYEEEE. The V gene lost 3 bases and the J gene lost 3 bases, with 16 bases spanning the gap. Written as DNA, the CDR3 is TGTGCCAGCAGCTCCAACCTCGACAGCTTCTACGAGCAGTACTTC. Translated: CASSSNLDSFYEQYF.

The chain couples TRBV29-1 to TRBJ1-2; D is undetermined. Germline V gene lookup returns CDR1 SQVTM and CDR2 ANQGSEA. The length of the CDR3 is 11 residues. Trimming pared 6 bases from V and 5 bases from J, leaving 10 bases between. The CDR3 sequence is CSVIDGYGYTF. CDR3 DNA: TGCAGCGTCATCGACGGATATGGCTACACCTTC.

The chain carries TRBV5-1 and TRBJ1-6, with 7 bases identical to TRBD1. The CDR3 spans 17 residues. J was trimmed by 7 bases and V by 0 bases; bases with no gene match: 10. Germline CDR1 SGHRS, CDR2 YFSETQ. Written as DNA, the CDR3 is TGCGCCAGCAGCTTGGGACAGGGAGACTTTTGGAATTCACCCCTCCACTTT. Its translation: CASSLGQGDFWNSPLHF.

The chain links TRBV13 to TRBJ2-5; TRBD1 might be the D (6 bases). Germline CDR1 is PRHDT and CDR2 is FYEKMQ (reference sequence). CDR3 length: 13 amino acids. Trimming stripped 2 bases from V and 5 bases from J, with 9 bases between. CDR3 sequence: CASSLQRGETQYF. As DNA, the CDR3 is TGTGCCAGCAGCTTACAAAGGGGGGAGACCCAGTACTTC.

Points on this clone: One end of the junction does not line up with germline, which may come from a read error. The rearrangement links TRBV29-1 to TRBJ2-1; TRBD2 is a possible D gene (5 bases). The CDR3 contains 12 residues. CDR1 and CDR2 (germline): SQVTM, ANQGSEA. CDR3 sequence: CSVDARRHGEIF. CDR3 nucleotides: TGCAGCGTTGACGCCCGCAGGCACGGGGAAATCTTC.

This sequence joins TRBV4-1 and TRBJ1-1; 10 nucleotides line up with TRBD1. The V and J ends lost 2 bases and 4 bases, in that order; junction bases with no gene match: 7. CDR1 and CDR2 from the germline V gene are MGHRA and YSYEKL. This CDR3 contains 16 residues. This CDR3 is CASSQRQGALGTEAFF. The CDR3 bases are TGCGCCAGCAGCCAACGACAGGGGGCGCTGGGCACTGAAGCTTTCTTT.

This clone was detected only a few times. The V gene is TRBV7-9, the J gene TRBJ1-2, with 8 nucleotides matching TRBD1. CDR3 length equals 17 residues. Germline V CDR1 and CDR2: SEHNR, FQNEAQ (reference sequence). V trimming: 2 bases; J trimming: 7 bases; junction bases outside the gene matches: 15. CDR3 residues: CASSLSLAGTGQGGYTF. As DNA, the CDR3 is TGTGCCAGCAGCTTATCCTTGGCCGGGACAGGACAGGGTGGCTACACCTTC.